This TCR beta chain was obtained from a study of vaccination effects on CD4 cells after COVID-19. Looking at the study overall: Either the BNT162b2 or mRNA-1273 vaccine was given to participants in two doses.

To note about this clone: Its antigen is as yet unknown.

V was clipped by 9 bases and J by 5 bases, with 14 bases between them. This CDR3 contains 13 residues. The V gene's germline CDR1 is MDHEN and CDR2 SYDVKM. The protocol was immunoSEQ multiplex PCR, while the TCRdb copy is restricted to in-frame clones and leaves out a portion. The sample records approximately 30,000 clones, about 72% being singletons. Sequencing in the ViraFEST assay came after antigen-specific CD4+ T cells had been expanded with viral peptide pools, which were used to stimulate PBMC. When around nine days of culture had elapsed, CD4+ T cells were isolated. Half the medium was swapped for IL-2 medium on days 3 and 7.

The sample in question was CD4+ T cells from PBMCs cultured with HCoV-229E spike peptides, obtained before COVID-19 vaccination. The clonotype originates from a human donor who received a COVID-19 vaccine. V usage is TRBV28 and J usage is TRBJ2-1; D possibly uses TRBD1 or TRBD2 (5 bases each). The DNA for the CDR3 is TGTGCCAGTAGGAGGCAGGGCCACAATGAGCAGTTCTTC. This sequence encodes CASRRQGHNEQFF.